The present T cell receptor beta chain was sequenced within a study of blood T cell repertoires in COVID-19. Under the authors' procedure: Reference gene primers were amplified, and this amplification served to estimate nucleated cell counts. Sequenced by immunoSEQ multiplex PCR; TCRdb stores in-frame clones only, minus some. The D gene and trimming were derived from the DNA, and the V and J assignments and clone size from that table. Of 150,000 to 200,000 clones in the sample, 80% were seen once. The CDR3 consists of 14 residues. Germline V gives CDR1 LNHDA, CDR2 SQIVND (reference sequence). With 1 base removed from V and 3 bases from J, the gap between germline ends came to 7 bases.

Sequencing was done on a sample of peripheral blood. This TCR was recovered from a man between 65 and 85 years old with active or convalescent COVID-19. The gene calls are TRBV19 and TRBJ1-5, with no clear D. CDR3: CASSIGQFNQPQHF. The CDR3, as DNA: TGTGCCAGTAGTATAGGGCAGTTCAATCAGCCCCAGCATTTT.